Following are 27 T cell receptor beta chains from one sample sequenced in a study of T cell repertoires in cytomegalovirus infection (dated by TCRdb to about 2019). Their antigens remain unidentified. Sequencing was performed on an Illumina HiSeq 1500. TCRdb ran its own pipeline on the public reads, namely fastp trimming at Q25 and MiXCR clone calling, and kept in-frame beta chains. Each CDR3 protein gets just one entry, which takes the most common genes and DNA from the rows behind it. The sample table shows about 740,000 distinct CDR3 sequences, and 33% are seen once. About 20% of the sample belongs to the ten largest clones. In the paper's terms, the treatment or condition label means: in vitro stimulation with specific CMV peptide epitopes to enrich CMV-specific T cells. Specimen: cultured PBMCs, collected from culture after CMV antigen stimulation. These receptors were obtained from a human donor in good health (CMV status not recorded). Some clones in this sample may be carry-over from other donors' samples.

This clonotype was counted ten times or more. The CDR3 sequence: CASSRATGVNEKLFF. For the CDR3, the DNA is TGTGCCAGCAGCCGAGCGACAGGGGTTAATGAAAAACTGTTTTTT. V gene TRBV7-2 combines with J gene TRBJ1-4; TRBD1 agrees at 8 bases. Germline-derived CDR1 and CDR2 are SGHTA and FQGNSA. This CDR3 is built from 15 residues. Unmatched junction bases numbered 6, after V lost 5 bases and J lost 4 bases.

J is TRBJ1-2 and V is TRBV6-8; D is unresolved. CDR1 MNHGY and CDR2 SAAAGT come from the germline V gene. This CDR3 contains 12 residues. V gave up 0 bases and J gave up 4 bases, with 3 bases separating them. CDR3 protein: CASSYSAYGYTF. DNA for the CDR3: TGTGCCAGCAGTTACTCCGCCTATGGCTACACCTTC.

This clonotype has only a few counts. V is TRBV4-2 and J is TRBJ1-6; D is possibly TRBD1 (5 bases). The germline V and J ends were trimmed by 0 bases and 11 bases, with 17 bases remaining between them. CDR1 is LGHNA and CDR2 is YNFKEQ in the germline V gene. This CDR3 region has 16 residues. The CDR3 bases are TGTGCCAGCAGCCAAGAAGTGGGTCAGGGATCGACACCCCTCCACTTT. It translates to CASSQEVGQGSTPLHF.

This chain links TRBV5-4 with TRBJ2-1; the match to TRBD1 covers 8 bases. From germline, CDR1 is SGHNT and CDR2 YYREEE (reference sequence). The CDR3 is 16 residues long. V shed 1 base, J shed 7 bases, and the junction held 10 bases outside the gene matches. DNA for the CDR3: TGTGCCAGCAGCTTGTGGGCGGGACAGGCAGCTAATGAGCAGTTCTTC. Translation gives CASSLWAGQAANEQFF.

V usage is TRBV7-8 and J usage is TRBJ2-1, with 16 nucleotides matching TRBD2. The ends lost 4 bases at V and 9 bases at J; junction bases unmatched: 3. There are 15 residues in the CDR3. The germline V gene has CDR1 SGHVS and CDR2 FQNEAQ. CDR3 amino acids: CASSSGLAGGVEQFF. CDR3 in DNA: TGTGCCAGCAGCTCGGGACTAGCGGGGGGGGTTGAGCAGTTCTTC.

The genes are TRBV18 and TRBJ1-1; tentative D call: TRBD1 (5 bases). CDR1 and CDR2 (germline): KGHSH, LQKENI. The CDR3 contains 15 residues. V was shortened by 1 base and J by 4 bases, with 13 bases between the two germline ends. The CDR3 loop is CASSPRGGGSTEAFF. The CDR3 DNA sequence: TGTGCCAGCTCACCACGCGGGGGGGGAAGCACTGAAGCTTTCTTT.

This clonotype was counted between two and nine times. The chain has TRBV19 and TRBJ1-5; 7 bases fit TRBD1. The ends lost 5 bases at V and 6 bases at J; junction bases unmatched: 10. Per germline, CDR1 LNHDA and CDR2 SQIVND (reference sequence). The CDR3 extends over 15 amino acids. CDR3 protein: CASSEGQPGGQPQHF. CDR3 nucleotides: TGTGCCAGTAGTGAGGGACAGCCAGGTGGTCAGCCCCAGCATTTT.

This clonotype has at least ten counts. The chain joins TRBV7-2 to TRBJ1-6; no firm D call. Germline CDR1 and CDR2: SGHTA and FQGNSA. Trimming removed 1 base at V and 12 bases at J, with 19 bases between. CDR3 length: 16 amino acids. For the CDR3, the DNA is TGTGCCAGCAGCTTAGAACCGAATCCCGCTTTTGTACCCCTCCACTTT. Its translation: CASSLEPNPAFVPLHF. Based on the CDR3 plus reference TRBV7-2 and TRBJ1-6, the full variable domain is GAGVSQSPSNKVTEKGKDVELRCDPISGHTALYWYRQSLGQGLEFLIYFQGNSAPDKSGLPSDRFSAERTGGSVSTLTIQRTQQEDSAVYLCASSLEPNPAFVPLHFGNGTRLTVT.

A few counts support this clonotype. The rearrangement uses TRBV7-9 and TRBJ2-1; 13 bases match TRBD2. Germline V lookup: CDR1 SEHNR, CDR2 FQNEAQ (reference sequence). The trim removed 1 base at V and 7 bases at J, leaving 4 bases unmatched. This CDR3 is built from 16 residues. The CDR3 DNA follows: TGTGCCAGCAGCTTAGTGGGACTAGCGGGAAAAAATGAGCAGTTCTTC. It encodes CASSLVGLAGKNEQFF.

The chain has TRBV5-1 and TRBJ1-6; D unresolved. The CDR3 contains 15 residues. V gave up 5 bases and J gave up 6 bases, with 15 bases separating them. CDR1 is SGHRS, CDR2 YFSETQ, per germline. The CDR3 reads CASRPMTGLNSPLHF. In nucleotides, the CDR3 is TGCGCCAGCAGACCCATGACTGGACTTAATTCACCCCTCCACTTT.

The CDR3 loop reads CATSDPRRGDDTQYF. CDR3 nucleotides: TGTGCCACCAGTGATCCTCGAAGGGGTGACGATACGCAGTATTTT. The chain links TRBV24-1 to TRBJ2-3, with D possibly matching TRBD1 (5 bases). Trimming shortened V by 3 bases and J by 6 bases, and 15 bases separated the two germline ends. The CDR3 runs to 15 residues. CDR1 is KGHDR, CDR2 SFDVKD, per germline.

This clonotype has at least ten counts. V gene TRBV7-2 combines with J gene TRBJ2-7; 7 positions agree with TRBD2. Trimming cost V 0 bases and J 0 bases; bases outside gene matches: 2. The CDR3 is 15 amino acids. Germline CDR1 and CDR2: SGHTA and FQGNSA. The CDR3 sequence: CASSLAGGYSYEQYF. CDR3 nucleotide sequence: TGTGCCAGCAGCTTAGCGGGAGGGTACTCCTACGAGCAGTACTTC.

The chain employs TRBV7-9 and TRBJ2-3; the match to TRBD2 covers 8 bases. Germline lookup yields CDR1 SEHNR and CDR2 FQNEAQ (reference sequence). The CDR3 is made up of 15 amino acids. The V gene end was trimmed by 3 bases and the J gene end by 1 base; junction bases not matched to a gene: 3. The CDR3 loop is CASSFLGGGTDTQYF. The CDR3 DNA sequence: TGTGCCAGCAGCTTCCTCGGGGGGGGCACAGATACGCAGTATTTT.

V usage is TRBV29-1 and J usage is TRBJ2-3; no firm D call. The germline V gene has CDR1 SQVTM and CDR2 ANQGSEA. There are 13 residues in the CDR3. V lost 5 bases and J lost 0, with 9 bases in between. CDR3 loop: CSVLGGSTDTQYF. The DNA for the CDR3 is TGCAGCGTTCTCGGCGGAAGCACAGATACGCAGTATTTT.

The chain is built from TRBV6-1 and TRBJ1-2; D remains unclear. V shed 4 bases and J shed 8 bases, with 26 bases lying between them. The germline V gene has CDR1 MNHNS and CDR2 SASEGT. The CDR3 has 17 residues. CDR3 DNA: TGTGCCAGCAGTGCCGGAAAAGCGAGGGCAGTTGTGGACGGCTACACCTTC. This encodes CASSAGKARAVVDGYTF.

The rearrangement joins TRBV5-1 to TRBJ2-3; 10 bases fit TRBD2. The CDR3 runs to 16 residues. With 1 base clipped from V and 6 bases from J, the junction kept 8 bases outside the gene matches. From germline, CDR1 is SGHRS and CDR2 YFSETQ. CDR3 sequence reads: CASSLTASGSRDTQYF. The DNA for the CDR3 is TGCGCCAGCAGCTTGACGGCTAGCGGGAGTAGGGATACGCAGTATTTT.

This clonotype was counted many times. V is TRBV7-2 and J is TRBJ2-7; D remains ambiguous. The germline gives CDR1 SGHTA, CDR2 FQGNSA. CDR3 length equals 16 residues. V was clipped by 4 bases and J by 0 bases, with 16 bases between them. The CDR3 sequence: CASSYLFGRSSYEQYF. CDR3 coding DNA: TGTGCCAGCAGCTACCTCTTCGGGCGAAGCTCCTACGAGCAGTACTTC.

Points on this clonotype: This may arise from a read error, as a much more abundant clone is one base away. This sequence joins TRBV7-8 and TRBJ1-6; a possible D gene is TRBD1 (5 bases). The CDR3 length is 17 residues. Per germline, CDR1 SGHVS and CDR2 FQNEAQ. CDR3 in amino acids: CGSSSKTGTGDGSPLHF. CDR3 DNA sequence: TGTGGCAGCAGCTCTAAAACCGGGACCGGGGATGGTTCACCCCTCCACTTT. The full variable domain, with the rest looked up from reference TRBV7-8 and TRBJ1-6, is GAGVSQSPRYKVAKRGQDVALRCDPISGHVSLFWYQQALGQGPEFLTYFQNEAQLDKSGLPSDRFFAERPEGSVSTLKIQRTQQEDSAVYLCGSSSKTGTGDGSPLHFGNGTRLTVT.

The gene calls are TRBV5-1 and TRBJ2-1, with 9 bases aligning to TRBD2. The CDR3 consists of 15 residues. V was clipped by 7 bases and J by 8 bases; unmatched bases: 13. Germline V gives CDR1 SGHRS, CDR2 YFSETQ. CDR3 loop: CASSRGWREGDEQFF. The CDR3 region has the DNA TGCGCCAGCTCCAGGGGGTGGCGGGAGGGCGATGAGCAGTTCTTC.

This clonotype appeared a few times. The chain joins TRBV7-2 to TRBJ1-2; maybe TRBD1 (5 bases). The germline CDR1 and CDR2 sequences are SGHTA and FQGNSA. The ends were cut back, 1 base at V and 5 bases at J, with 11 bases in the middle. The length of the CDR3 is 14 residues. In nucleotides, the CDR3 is TGTGCCAGCAGCTTAGGGACAAGACCTTATGGCTACACCTTC. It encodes CASSLGTRPYGYTF.

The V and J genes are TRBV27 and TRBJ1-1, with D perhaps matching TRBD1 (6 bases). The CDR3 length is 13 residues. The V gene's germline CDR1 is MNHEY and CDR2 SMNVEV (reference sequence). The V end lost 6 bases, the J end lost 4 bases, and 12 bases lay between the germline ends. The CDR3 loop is CASSLRGSTEAFF. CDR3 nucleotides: TGTGCCAGCAGCTTAAGGGGGAGCACTGAAGCTTTCTTT.

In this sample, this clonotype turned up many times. The DNA for the CDR3 is TGTGCCAGCAGCATAAACAGGGGAGGCCAGCCCCAGCATTTT. This codes for CASSINRGGQPQHF. The chain uses TRBV7-2 and TRBJ1-5, with 7 nucleotides matching TRBD1. After removal of 5 bases from V and 7 bases from J, the junction contained 8 bases not matched to a gene. In germline, CDR1 is SGHTA, CDR2 FQGNSA. This CDR3 region has 14 residues.

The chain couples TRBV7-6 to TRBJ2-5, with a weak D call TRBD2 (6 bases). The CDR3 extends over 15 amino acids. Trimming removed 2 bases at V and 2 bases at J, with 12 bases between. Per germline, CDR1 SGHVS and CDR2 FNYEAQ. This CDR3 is CASSLMEGTQETQYF. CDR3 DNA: TGTGCCAGCAGCTTAATGGAGGGGACTCAAGAGACCCAGTACTTC.

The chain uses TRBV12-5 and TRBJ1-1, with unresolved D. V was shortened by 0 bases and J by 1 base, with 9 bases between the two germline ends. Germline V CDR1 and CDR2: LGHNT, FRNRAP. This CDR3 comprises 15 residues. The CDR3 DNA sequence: TGTGCTAGTGGTTTGGTACCAGGACCGAACACTGAAGCTTTCTTT. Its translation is CASGLVPGPNTEAFF. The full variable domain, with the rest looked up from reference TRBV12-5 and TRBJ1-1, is DARVTQTPRHKVTEMGQEVTMRCQPILGHNTVFWYRQTMMQGLELLAYFRNRAPLDDSGMPKDRFSAEMPDATLATLKIQPSEPRDSAVYFCASGLVPGPNTEAFFGQGTRLTVV.

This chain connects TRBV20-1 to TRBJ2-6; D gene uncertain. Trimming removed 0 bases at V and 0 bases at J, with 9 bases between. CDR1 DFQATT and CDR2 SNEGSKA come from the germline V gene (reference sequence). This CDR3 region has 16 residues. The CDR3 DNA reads TGCAGTGCTAGAGAACAAGGCCTCTCTGGGGCCAACGTCCTGACTTTC. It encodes CSAREQGLSGANVLTF.

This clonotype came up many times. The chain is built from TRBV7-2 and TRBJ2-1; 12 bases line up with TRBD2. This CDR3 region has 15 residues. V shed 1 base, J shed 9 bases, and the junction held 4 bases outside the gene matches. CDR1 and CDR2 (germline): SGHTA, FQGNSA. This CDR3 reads CASSLELAGGFEQFF. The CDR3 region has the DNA TGTGCCAGCAGCTTAGAACTAGCGGGAGGCTTTGAGCAGTTCTTC.

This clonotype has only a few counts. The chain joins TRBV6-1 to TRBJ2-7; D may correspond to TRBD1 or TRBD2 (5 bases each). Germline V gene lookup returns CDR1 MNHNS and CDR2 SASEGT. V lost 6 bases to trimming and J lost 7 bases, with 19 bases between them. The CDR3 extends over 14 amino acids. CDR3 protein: CASSPRGATGEQYF. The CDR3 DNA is TGTGCCAGCAGCCCCCGAGGGGCCACCGGGGAGCAGTACTTC.